Listed below are T cell receptor beta chains from one sample, sequenced in a study of blood T cell repertoires in COVID-19. Using immunoSEQ multiplex PCR, the repertoire was profiled, and TCRdb retains in-frame clones only, with some absent. The sample consists of about 120,000 clones, about four fifths of them appearing once. Sequenced material: peripheral blood. Receptors originate from a man aged 65 to 85 with acute or convalescent COVID-19. CDR3s include the opening cysteine and the closing phenylalanine or tryptophan. Each record gives: V gene, J gene, clone size, D gene, CDR3 protein, CDR3 DNA. D genes are given only for firm matches. Clone size is given for some rows only: seen once, a few or many times, or a class if the clone is expanded.

>TRBV9|TRBJ1-6|NA|TRBD1
CAAGTANSPLHF
TGTGCCGCCGGGACAGCCAATTCACCCCTCCACTTT
>TRBV27|TRBJ2-1|NA|NA
CASSFLGADYNEQFF
TGTGCCAGCAGTTTTTTGGGGGCCGACTACAATGAGCAGTTCTTC
>TRBV4-3|TRBJ2-1|NA|TRBD2
CASSQLAGGLSGDEQFF
TGCGCCAGCAGCCAACTAGCGGGGGGGCTCTCCGGCGATGAGCAGTTCTTC
>TRBV11-1|TRBJ2-1|NA|TRBD2
CASSLSGGAYEQFF
TGTGCCAGCAGCCTTAGCGGGGGGGCCTATGAGCAGTTCTTC
>TRBV7-2|TRBJ2-1|NA|TRBD2
CASSLSRLAPMQFF
TGTGCCAGCAGCTTATCGAGACTAGCCCCCATGCAGTTCTTC
>TRBV5-1|TRBJ2-3|NA|TRBD1
CASGGTGGGTDTQYF
TGCGCCAGCGGAGGGACAGGGGGCGGGACAGATACGCAGTATTTT
>TRBV7-2|TRBJ2-3|NA|TRBD2
CASSFSGGITDTQYF
TGTGCCAGCAGTTTTAGCGGGGGGATTACAGATACGCAGTATTTT
>TRBV30|TRBJ2-3|NA|TRBD2
CAWSQGTSGGTDTQYF
TGTGCCTGGAGTCAAGGGACTAGCGGGGGCACAGATACGCAGTATTTT
>TRBV10-3|TRBJ1-5|NA|NA
CAISESRQPQHF
TGTGCCATCAGTGAGTCGAGACAGCCCCAGCATTTT
>TRBV7-2|TRBJ1-4|NA|TRBD1
CASSRAGGVPNEKLFF
TGTGCCAGCAGTCGCGCAGGGGGTGTCCCTAATGAAAAACTGTTTTTT
>TRBV3-1/TRBV3-2|TRBJ1-2|NA|NA
CASSQAEAYVGYTF
TGTGCCAGCAGCCAAGCGGAGGCCTATGTTGGCTACACCTTC
>TRBV4-3|TRBJ1-2|NA|NA
CASQRQAAANYGYTF
TGCGCCAGCCAACGGCAGGCCGCAGCTAACTATGGCTACACCTTC
>TRBV5-1|TRBJ2-5|NA|TRBD2
CASTRGTSGGAGRETQYF
TGCGCCAGCACTCGCGGGACTAGCGGGGGGGCCGGGAGAGAGACCCAGTACTTC
>TRBV15|TRBJ1-4|NA|NA
CATSRDQGREKLFF
TGTGCCACCAGCAGAGACCAGGGGCGGGAAAAACTGTTTTTT
>TRBV19|TRBJ2-2|NA|TRBD1
CATSRQGASGELFF
TGTGCCACCAGCCGTCAGGGGGCATCCGGGGAGCTGTTTTTT
>TRBV4-1|TRBJ2-5|NA|NA
CASSQDDRGRETQYF
TGCGCCAGCAGCCAAGACGATAGGGGTCGGGAGACCCAGTACTTC
>TRBV6-4|TRBJ2-1|NA|NA
CASSDSGGPLGQFF
TGTGCCAGCAGTGACTCCGGGGGGCCCTTAGGGCAGTTCTTC
>TRBV29-1|TRBJ2-5|NA|NA
CSVVGGSGQETQYF
TGCAGCGTTGTTGGGGGCTCGGGGCAAGAGACCCAGTACTTC
>TRBV30|TRBJ2-5|NA|TRBD1
CASAPGGMETQYF
TGTGCCAGTGCACCAGGGGGAATGGAGACCCAGTACTTC
>TRBV11-3|TRBJ2-5|NA|TRBD2
CASSLGRGGPQETQYF
TGTGCCAGCAGCTTAGGTCGCGGGGGGCCACAAGAGACCCAGTACTTC
>TRBV19|TRBJ1-1|once|NA
CASSSVQVLMNTEAFF
TGTGCCAGTAGTAGTGTTCAGGTTTTAATGAACACTGAAGCTTTCTTT
>TRBV5-5|TRBJ2-7|few|NA
CASSLARGYEQYF
TGTGCCAGCAGCTTGGCCAGGGGATACGAGCAGTACTTC
>TRBV29-1|TRBJ1-4|NA|NA
CSVGKTGTNEKLFF
TGCAGCGTGGGGAAAACGGGGACTAATGAAAAACTGTTTTTT
>TRBV6-5|TRBJ1-2|once|TRBD1
CASSRQGVGYGYTF
TGTGCCAGCAGTCGGCAGGGGGTAGGCTATGGCTACACCTTC
>TRBV18|TRBJ1-2|NA|TRBD1
CASSPLPGQGWGYTF
TGTGCCAGCTCACCACTCCCGGGACAGGGGTGGGGCTACACCTTC
>TRBV12-3/TRBV12-4|TRBJ1-1|few|NA
CASSLGGTFEAFF
TGTGCCAGCAGTTTGGGAGGGACCTTTGAAGCTTTCTTT
>TRBV19|TRBJ2-1|few|TRBD2
CATNSGGVGEQFF
TGTGCCACCAATAGCGGGGGGGTCGGTGAGCAGTTCTTC
>TRBV19|TRBJ1-1|NA|NA
CASSIDRRSTEAFF
TGTGCCAGTAGTATAGACAGGAGGAGCACTGAAGCTTTCTTT
>TRBV5-1|TRBJ1-2|NA|TRBD1
CASSLVQGYMSVYTF
TGCGCCAGCAGCTTGGTACAGGGGTATATGTCCGTCTACACCTTC
>TRBV5-1|TRBJ1-3|NA|NA
CASSLGPEQGNTIYF
TGCGCCAGCAGCTTGGGACCCGAACAGGGAAACACCATATATTTT
>TRBV29-1|TRBJ1-2|NA|TRBD1
CSVEGSGQGARGYTF
TGCAGCGTTGAGGGATCGGGACAGGGGGCGCGTGGCTACACCTTC
>TRBV6-5|TRBJ1-2|few|TRBD1
CASRSDRGRIYGYTF
TGTGCCAGCAGGTCTGACAGGGGCCGCATCTATGGCTACACCTTC
>TRBV4-1|TRBJ1-5|few|TRBD1
CASSPTGGLGNQPQHF
TGCGCCAGCAGCCCGACAGGGGGTCTCGGCAATCAGCCCCAGCATTTT
>TRBV4-1|TRBJ2-1|NA|TRBD2
CASSQGGLAGISSYNEQFF
TGCGCCAGCAGCCAAGGGGGACTAGCGGGGATAAGCTCCTACAATGAGCAGTTCTTC
>TRBV11-2|TRBJ2-3|NA|TRBD1
CASSLVWTGNTQYF
TGTGCCAGCAGCTTAGTCTGGACAGGGAATACGCAGTATTTT
>TRBV7-2|TRBJ1-2|NA|TRBD1
CASSLTGGTGYTF
TGTGCCAGCAGCCTTACAGGGGGCACTGGCTACACCTTC
>TRBV7-3|TRBJ2-7|NA|TRBD2
CASSLAGGHNYEQYF
TGTGCCAGCAGCCTAGCGGGGGGTCATAACTACGAGCAGTACTTC
>TRBV19|TRBJ1-1|NA|NA
CASSFSGLMNTEAFF
TGTGCCAGTAGTTTCTCGGGACTCATGAACACTGAAGCTTTCTTT
>TRBV10-3|TRBJ1-5|NA|TRBD1
CAISGTGDSNQPQHF
TGTGCCATCAGTGGGACAGGAGATAGCAATCAGCCCCAGCATTTT
>TRBV7-3|TRBJ1-5|NA|NA
CASSPGVGGLQPQHF
TGTGCCAGCAGCCCCGGGGTGGGGGGGCTTCAGCCCCAGCATTTT
>TRBV2|TRBJ1-2|once|NA
CASGTTVNYGYTF
TGTGCCAGCGGAACTACGGTTAACTATGGCTACACCTTC
>TRBV29-1|TRBJ1-2|NA|TRBD1
CSVGTGDYGYTF
TGCAGCGTAGGGACAGGGGACTATGGCTACACCTTC
>TRBV5-4|TRBJ1-1|NA|NA
CASSPGGGRNTEAFF
TGTGCCAGCAGCCCTGGGGGGGGTCGGAACACTGAAGCTTTCTTT
>TRBV5-1|TRBJ1-5|NA|NA
CASSLGGNSNQPQHF
TGCGCCAGCAGCTTGGGAGGGAATAGCAATCAGCCCCAGCATTTT
>TRBV5-6|TRBJ2-5|NA|NA
CASSLVSGYQETQYF
TGTGCCAGCAGCTTGGTGTCCGGGTACCAAGAGACCCAGTACTTC
>TRBV13|TRBJ1-1|NA|TRBD1
CASSSTPTGGTEAFF
TGTGCCAGCAGCTCTACCCCGACAGGGGGGACTGAAGCTTTCTTT
>TRBV7-2|TRBJ2-2|NA|NA
CASTLLRDTGELFF
TGTGCCAGCACCCTGCTCAGGGACACCGGGGAGCTGTTTTTT
>TRBV9|TRBJ1-1|NA|TRBD1
CASSVTGGPNTEAFF
TGTGCCAGCAGCGTTACAGGGGGCCCGAACACTGAAGCTTTCTTT
>TRBV5-1|TRBJ2-3|NA|NA
CASSLGQVSTDTQYF
TGCGCCAGCAGCTTGGGGCAGGTCAGCACAGATACGCAGTATTTT
>TRBV20-1|TRBJ2-3|NA|TRBD1
CSASKRQGDADTQYF
TGCAGTGCTAGTAAGCGACAGGGGGACGCAGATACGCAGTATTTT
>TRBV24-1|TRBJ2-5|NA|TRBD1
CATSEWGQGDGETQYF
TGTGCCACCAGTGAATGGGGACAGGGGGATGGAGAGACCCAGTACTTC
>TRBV15|TRBJ1-1|NA|NA
CATSRSGGANTEAFF
TGTGCCACCAGCAGATCCGGGGGGGCCAACACTGAAGCTTTCTTT
>TRBV3-1/TRBV3-2|TRBJ1-5|few|NA
CASSQFRGNQPQHF
TGTGCCAGCAGCCAATTTCGCGGCAATCAGCCCCAGCATTTT
>TRBV5-4|TRBJ2-7|NA|NA
CASSFFPTTAYEQYF
TGTGCCAGCAGCTTCTTTCCTACCACGGCCTACGAGCAGTACTTC
>TRBV6-1|TRBJ1-6|NA|NA
CASSSWTSYNSPLHF
TGTGCCAGCAGTTCATGGACAAGCTATAATTCACCCCTCCACTTT
>TRBV4-2|TRBJ2-7|NA|NA
CASSRRREGGGEQYF
TGTGCCAGCAGCCGCCGAAGGGAGGGGGGCGGCGAGCAGTACTTC
>TRBV15|TRBJ1-1|NA|NA
CATSRDRQGWEAFF
TGTGCCACCAGCAGAGATCGGCAGGGCTGGGAAGCTTTCTTT
>TRBV9|TRBJ1-3|few|NA
CASSPLARSSGNTIYF
TGTGCCAGCAGCCCTCTAGCCCGCAGCTCTGGAAACACCATATATTTT